These T cell receptor beta chains were read from a single sample in a study of blood T cell repertoires in COVID-19. Measured with immunoSEQ multiplex PCR; TCRdb has only the in-frame clones, and not every one. The sample lists over 100,000 clones, about four fifths occurring once. The sample taken for sequencing was peripheral blood. The receptor set was obtained from a man in his sixties with active or convalescent COVID-19. The CDR3 runs from the conserved cysteine through the conserved F or W. A D gene is named only where the DNA matches it firmly. Size is omitted from some rows. Given values are once, few, many or a class for expanded clones.

j_call clone_size v_call d_call cdr3_nt cdr3_aa
TRBJ1-2 once TRBV18 TRBD1 TGTGCCAGCTCTATACAGGGGGCAGGCGGCTACACCTTC CASSIQGAGGYTF
TRBJ1-4 - TRBV28 TRBD1 TGTGCCAGCAGCCAGGGGGACCCGAATGAAAAACTGTTTTTT CASSQGDPNEKLFF
TRBJ2-7 - TRBV18 - TGTGCCAGCTCACCCCTTCCGGGACAATCCTACGAGCAGTACTTC CASSPLPGQSYEQYF
TRBJ2-7 - TRBV29-1 TRBD2 TGCAGCGTGAAAACTAGCGGGGCCTACGAGCAGTACTTC CSVKTSGAYEQYF
TRBJ2-3 - TRBV6-6 - TGTGCCAGCAGTTACGCTTCACAGGACCCCACAGATACGCAGTATTTT CASSYASQDPTDTQYF
TRBJ1-3 - TRBV5-4 TRBD1 TGTGCCAGCAGCTTGGACAGGGGGGGTGGAAACACCATATATTTT CASSLDRGGGNTIYF
TRBJ1-1 - TRBV5-1 TRBD1 TGCGCCAGCAGCCCTGACAGGGGGCCCTCTGAAGCTTTCTTT CASSPDRGPSEAFF
TRBJ1-1 - TRBV5-1 - TGCGCCAGCAGTCAAACCCTAACGGGTGATGAAGCTTTCTTT CASSQTLTGDEAFF
TRBJ2-7 - TRBV11-3 TRBD1 TGTGCCAGCAGCAAGGGACAGGACTACGAGCAGTACTTC CASSKGQDYEQYF
TRBJ1-1 few TRBV18 - TGTGCCAGCTCACAACAGGGAGGGGTGAACACTGAAGCTTTCTTT CASSQQGGVNTEAFF
TRBJ2-7 - TRBV6-2/TRBV6-3 - TGTGCCAGCAGTTACCCACCGGGACTGTATTCCTACGAGCAGTACTTC CASSYPPGLYSYEQYF
TRBJ2-7 - TRBV4-1 TRBD1 TGCGCCAGCAGCCCCGACGGGACAGGGACTGCCTACGAGCAGTACTTC CASSPDGTGTAYEQYF
TRBJ1-3 - TRBV7-9 - TGTGCCAGCAGCTTAGGGCGGGGGACTACTGGAAACACCATATATTTT CASSLGRGTTGNTIYF
TRBJ1-1 - TRBV5-8 - TGTGCCAGCAGTCGGGTAACTGAAGCTTTCTTT CASSRVTEAFF
TRBJ2-1 - TRBV29-1 - TGCAGCGTAGCGAATAGCGAAAACTACAATGAGCAGTTCTTC CSVANSENYNEQFF
TRBJ2-7 - TRBV5-1 - TGCGCCAGCAGCTCCGCTTCCGGGACAATCTACGAGCAGTACTTC CASSSASGTIYEQYF
TRBJ2-1 - TRBV19 - TGTGCCAGTAGTGTTCCGGGACTCCAGCTGGGGTCCTACAATGAGCAGTTCTTC CASSVPGLQLGSYNEQFF
TRBJ2-5 - TRBV7-3 - TGTGCCAGCAGTCCATTCGGCAGGAAAGAGACCCAGTACTTC CASSPFGRKETQYF
TRBJ1-4 - TRBV19 - TGTGCCAGTAGTATAGGCAGAGGAGTTAACGAAAAACTGTTTTTT CASSIGRGVNEKLFF
TRBJ2-3 - TRBV19 - TGTGCCAGTAGTATTGGGGGGGGCGCAGATACGCAGTATTTT CASSIGGGADTQYF
TRBJ2-3 - TRBV28 TRBD1 TGTGCCAGCACCTGGCTACGGACAGGAGTTGATACGCAGTATTTT CASTWLRTGVDTQYF
TRBJ1-1 - TRBV18 - TGTGCCAGCTCACCAAAGGGGAAGACTGAAGCTTTCTTT CASSPKGKTEAFF
TRBJ2-7 - TRBV19 - TGTGCCAGTACCTCCAGAGGGATACCCTACGAGCAGTACTTC CASTSRGIPYEQYF
TRBJ2-3 - TRBV10-3 TRBD2 TGTGCCATCAGGACTTTAGCGGGAGCGGCCCCAGATACGCAGTATTTT CAIRTLAGAAPDTQYF
TRBJ1-3 - TRBV18 - TGTGCCAGCTCCATCTTCGGGGGTCCTGGAAACACCATATATTTT CASSIFGGPGNTIYF
TRBJ1-2 once TRBV3-1/TRBV3-2 - TGTGCCAGCAGCCAAGGGCAGGGTGTAAGTACCTATGGCTACACCTTC CASSQGQGVSTYGYTF
TRBJ2-2 - TRBV18 - TGTGCCAGCTCACCAAGGACCCAGGGCGGGGAGCTGTTTTTT CASSPRTQGGELFF
TRBJ2-3 - TRBV25-1 TRBD2 TGTGCCAGCGTTCCCACTAGCGGGACGGATACGCAGTATTTT CASVPTSGTDTQYF
TRBJ1-2 - TRBV2 - TGTGCCAGCAGTGGCAGACTCTATGGCTACACCTTC CASSGRLYGYTF
TRBJ2-7 - TRBV2 - TGTGCCAGCAAACCGGGACTGACGTCCTACGAGCAGTACTTC CASKPGLTSYEQYF
TRBJ2-3 - TRBV11-3 - TGTGCCAGCAGCTCGACTAGCACAGATACGCAGTATTTT CASSSTSTDTQYF
TRBJ2-2 few TRBV3-1/TRBV3-2 TRBD2 TGTGCCAGCAGCCCAGGGACTAGCGGGAGGCCCAGGGGCGGGGAGCTGTTTTTT CASSPGTSGRPRGGELFF
TRBJ2-7 - TRBV27 - TGTGCCAGCAGTCTTTTCGGGCAGGGTAGGTACGAGCAGTACTTC CASSLFGQGRYEQYF
TRBJ2-7 - TRBV18 TRBD2 TGTGCCAGCTCACCACAGGAGGCTAGCGGTGCCTACGAGCAGTACTTC CASSPQEASGAYEQYF
TRBJ2-3 - TRBV27 - TGTGCCAGCAGGCCCGGACTACTTGTTAGCACAGATACGCAGTATTTT CASRPGLLVSTDTQYF
TRBJ1-2 - TRBV5-6 TRBD1 TGTGCCAGCAGCTTGGGTTGGGACAGCCCCTATGGCTACACCTTC CASSLGWDSPYGYTF